A selection of T cell receptor beta chains follows, all from one sample in a study of cytomegalovirus exposure and HLA in healthy donors. Generated by immunoSEQ multiplex PCR, the TCRdb table keeps only in-frame clones and is missing some. This sample has some 270,000 clones, with 65% to 90% found just once. Sequencing was done on a sample of PBMCs. Receptors originate from a young woman in good health and CMV-seronegative. CDR3s include the opening cysteine and the closing phenylalanine or tryptophan. The order of the fields is clone size, V gene, J gene, D gene, CDR3 DNA, CDR3 protein. D genes are given only for firm matches. Some rows mark clone size as missing; the rest say once, few, many or name a class of expanded clone.

-	TRBV7-6	TRBJ2-5	-	TGTGCCAGCAGCTTAGCAACTAGAGAGACCCAGTACTTC	CASSLATRETQYF
-	TRBV6-6	TRBJ1-4	-	TGTGCCAGCAGCCGCGGGGAAAAACTGTTTTTT	CASSRGEKLFF
-	TRBV4-1	TRBJ1-4	-	TGCGCCAGCAGCCAAGATACGGGGTTAGGAGAAAAACTGTTTTTT	CASSQDTGLGEKLFF
-	TRBV12-5	TRBJ1-5	-	TGTGCTAGTGGTTTGGGACGATACGGCAGGGCAGGGCAGCCCCAGCATTTT	CASGLGRYGRAGQPQHF
-	TRBV5-1	TRBJ2-7	TRBD2	TGCGCCAGCAGCTTGGGGGGTACTAGCGACGAGCAGTACTTC	CASSLGGTSDEQYF
-	TRBV6-5	TRBJ2-7	TRBD1	TGTGCCAGCAAGGGACAGGGGGCCTACGAGCAGTACTTC	CASKGQGAYEQYF
-	TRBV5-1	TRBJ1-6	TRBD1	TGCGCCAGCAGTCCCACTACTCGGGACAGGGGAGCTAGATCACCCCTCCACTTT	CASSPTTRDRGARSPLHF
-	TRBV30	TRBJ2-2	TRBD1	TGTGCCTGGAGTGTGGTGGACAGGGACACCGGGGAGCTGTTTTTT	CAWSVVDRDTGELFF
-	TRBV28	TRBJ1-2	-	TGTGCCAGCAGTTTGTGGGGGGAACCTTATGGCTACACCTTC	CASSLWGEPYGYTF
-	TRBV16	TRBJ1-2	-	TGTGCCAGCAGCCAATCGGTACCCAGGGTTTATGGCTACACCTTC	CASSQSVPRVYGYTF
-	TRBV30	TRBJ1-2	-	TGTGCCTGGAGTGTACGAGCCGCTGGCTACACCTTC	CAWSVRAAGYTF
-	TRBV5-6	TRBJ2-7	-	TGTGCCAGCGGGCGGGTCGCCTACGAGCAGTACTTC	CASGRVAYEQYF
-	TRBV25-1	TRBJ2-5	TRBD1	TGTGCCAGCAGTTCTAGGAGGACAGGCTCTGGGACCCAGTACTTC	CASSSRRTGSGTQYF
few	TRBV4-2	TRBJ2-2	-	TGTGCCAGCAGCCCAGCCCAGGAGGGAAGTGAGACCGGGGAGCTGTTTTTT	CASSPAQEGSETGELFF
-	TRBV4-1	TRBJ1-1	TRBD1	TGCGCCAGCAGCCCATTCGGACAGGGGGACACTGAAGCTTTCTTT	CASSPFGQGDTEAFF
-	TRBV5-1	TRBJ2-5	TRBD1	TGCGCCAGCAGCTTGGAGAGTACAGGGGGCTTAGAGACCCAGTACTTC	CASSLESTGGLETQYF
-	TRBV27	TRBJ2-1	TRBD2	TGTGCCAGCAGTCCTTACGGGGTAGCGGGAGGTAATGAGCAGTTCTTC	CASSPYGVAGGNEQFF
-	TRBV4-1	TRBJ2-7	TRBD2	TGCGCCAGCAGCCCCGGGAGGGGGTATGCCTACGAGCAGTACTTC	CASSPGRGYAYEQYF
-	TRBV18	TRBJ2-7	TRBD2	TGTGCCAGCTCACCGGCCGGGACTAGCGGAATGTACGAGCAGTACTTC	CASSPAGTSGMYEQYF
-	TRBV7-8	TRBJ2-7	TRBD2	TGTGCCAGCAGCTTAGTGCGTAGCGGGGGGGCCTACGAGCAGTACTTC	CASSLVRSGGAYEQYF
once	TRBV6-6	TRBJ1-2	TRBD1	TGTGCCAGCAGTTACGGGACAGGGGGCAACTATGGCTACACCTTC	CASSYGTGGNYGYTF
few	TRBV28	TRBJ1-5	TRBD1	TGTGCCAGCAGCCCCAATCAGGGGGCTCCGAGCAATCAGCCCCAGCATTTT	CASSPNQGAPSNQPQHF
-	TRBV5-6	TRBJ2-1	-	TGTGCCAGCAGCTTGATGGCGGATTACAATGAGCAGTTCTTC	CASSLMADYNEQFF
-	TRBV5-4	TRBJ2-7	-	TGTGCCAGCAGCTTTTTCCTAAGCTACGAGCAGTACTTC	CASSFFLSYEQYF
once	TRBV29-1	TRBJ1-1	-	TGCAGCGTTGACCCTGACTTAAACGCTGAAGCTTTCTTT	CSVDPDLNAEAFF
-	TRBV9	TRBJ1-1	-	TGTGCCAGCAGCCCCTCTAGTGCGAACACTGAAGCTTTCTTT	CASSPSSANTEAFF
-	TRBV5-6	TRBJ2-3	-	TGTGCCAGCAGCTGGGGCCTTAGCACAGATACGCAGTATTTT	CASSWGLSTDTQYF
-	TRBV19	TRBJ2-1	TRBD1	TGTGCCAGTAGTCGCTGGGACAGCTACAATGAGCAGTTCTTC	CASSRWDSYNEQFF
-	TRBV4-3	TRBJ1-6	TRBD1	TGCGCCAGCAGCCCCGGACAGGTATCCTATAATTCACCCCTCCACTTT	CASSPGQVSYNSPLHF
-	TRBV5-1	TRBJ2-3	TRBD2	TGCGCCAGCAGCGCCACTAGCGGGAGGGCCAAAGATACGCAGTATTTT	CASSATSGRAKDTQYF
-	TRBV27	TRBJ2-7	TRBD2	TGTGCCAGCCGGCGGCTAGCGGGAGAGGGGTTATACGAGCAGTACTTC	CASRRLAGEGLYEQYF
-	TRBV9	TRBJ2-7	-	TGTGCCAGCAGCGTAGGCCACAGCCTTACCTACGAGCAGTACTTC	CASSVGHSLTYEQYF
-	TRBV9	TRBJ2-1	TRBD2	TGTGCCAGCAAGGTCCTAGCGGGAGTGGGTGAGCAGTTCTTC	CASKVLAGVGEQFF
-	TRBV5-1	TRBJ2-3	TRBD2	TGCGCCAGCAGCTTGGAGGCGGGGGGCGGCACAGATACGCAGTATTTT	CASSLEAGGGTDTQYF